Listed here are 26 T cell receptor beta chains from one sample, sequenced in a study of cytomegalovirus exposure and HLA in healthy donors (dated by TCRdb to about 2017). Library construction relied on the immunoSEQ multiplex PCR assay. The multiplex PCR relied on a mix of 60 forward primers for TCR Vbeta segments and 13 reverse primers for TCR Jbeta segments. TCRdb provides this immuneACCESS table in a form limited to in-frame rearrangements. Some clones are lacking; in checked studies, under half of them reflect an unresolved V gene, and why the rest are absent is not known. The sample contains about 210,000 clones, 70% to 80% of them found a single time. The ten largest account for around an eighth of the sample. Sample: PBMCs. These receptors all come from a woman aged 25 to 39 in good health and CMV-seropositive.

The genes are TRBV15 and TRBJ1-5; a possible D gene is TRBD1 (5 bases). V lost 3 bases and J lost 2, with 14 bases in between. Germline loops: CDR1 LNHNV, CDR2 YYDKDF (reference sequence). This CDR3 region has 16 residues. CDR3 sequence reads: CATSSLTGIRNQPQHF. In DNA form, the CDR3 reads TGTGCCACCAGCAGCCTTACAGGTATCCGCAATCAGCCCCAGCATTTT. The entire variable domain, with the rest obtained from reference TRBV15 and TRBJ1-5, is as follows: DAMVIQNPRYQVTQFGKPVTLSCSQTLNHNVMYWYQQKSSQAPKLLFHYYDKDFNNEADTPDNFQSRRPNTSFCFLDIRSPGLGDTAMYLCATSSLTGIRNQPQHFGDGTRLSIL.

The rearrangement joins TRBV5-4 to TRBJ1-2, with D unclear. Germline lookup yields CDR1 SGHNT and CDR2 YYREEE (reference sequence). Deletions cut 5 bases from V and 4 bases from J, with 15 bases between. The CDR3 runs to 14 residues. The CDR3 loop reads CASRNAQQVYGYTF. The CDR3 nucleotides read TGTGCCAGCAGAAATGCGCAGCAGGTCTATGGCTACACCTTC.

This clone was seen a single time. The genes are TRBV7-9 and TRBJ2-3; 9 bases match TRBD2. Trimming removed 1 base from V and 5 bases from J; junction bases left unmatched: 10. This CDR3 spans 17 amino acids. Germline CDR1 SEHNR, CDR2 FQNEAQ (reference sequence). The chain's CDR3 is CASSLGAGLAPGDTQYF. In DNA form, the CDR3 reads TGTGCCAGCAGCTTAGGAGCGGGACTAGCCCCTGGAGATACGCAGTATTTT.

V usage is TRBV6-5 and J usage is TRBJ1-6; the match to TRBD1 covers 10 bases. Germline V gene lookup returns CDR1 MNHEY and CDR2 SVGAGI. This CDR3 contains 14 residues. V dropped 5 bases and J dropped 7; count of bases not matched to a gene: 2. For the CDR3, the DNA is TGTGCCAGCAGTCCGGGACAGGGGAATTCACCCCTCCACTTT. This encodes CASSPGQGNSPLHF.

The gene calls are TRBV4-3 and TRBJ2-7; 9 bases are a match to TRBD1. Per germline, CDR1 LGHNA and CDR2 YSLEER. This CDR3 is built from 16 residues. V was clipped by 2 bases and J by 5 bases; unmatched bases: 10. CDR3 region: CASSQFIDRGSDEQYF. CDR3 coding DNA: TGCGCCAGCAGCCAATTTATAGACAGGGGGTCGGACGAGCAGTACTTC.

J is TRBJ2-5 and V is TRBV7-2, with D perhaps TRBD2 (6 bases). Trimming shortened V by 3 bases and J by 4 bases, and 9 bases separated the two germline ends. Per the germline V gene, CDR1 is SGHTA and CDR2 is FQGNSA. There are 13 residues in the CDR3. CDR3: CASSLIGGETQYF. In DNA, the CDR3 is TGTGCCAGCAGCTTGATCGGGGGAGAGACCCAGTACTTC.

This clone came up a few times. The chain combines TRBV2 with TRBJ1-5; D is unclear. The germline V gene encodes CDR1 SNHLY and CDR2 FYNNEI. This CDR3 has 13 residues. V was shortened by 6 bases and J by 1 base, with 7 bases between the two germline ends. The CDR3 DNA follows: TGTGCCAGCAGGGGCCCGAGCAATCAGCCCCAGCATTTT. Amino acids: CASRGPSNQPQHF.

The chain joins TRBV11-3 to TRBJ2-1; weak D call: TRBD2 (6 bases). The V end lost 7 bases, the J end lost 2 bases, and 15 bases lay between the germline ends. The CDR3 spans 15 residues. In germline, CDR1 is SGHNT, CDR2 YENEEA. The DNA of the CDR3 is TGTGCCAGCAATCAGGAGGGCCTCCCCTACAATGAGCAGTTCTTC. Translation gives CASNQEGLPYNEQFF.

The table lists this clone with a few counts. The rearrangement joins TRBV14 to TRBJ2-5, with 9 positions matching TRBD2. This CDR3 spans 17 amino acids. V shed 0 bases and J 2 bases; nucleotides not matched to a gene: 7. Germline V gene sequence: CDR1 SGHDN, CDR2 FVKESK. CDR3 loop: CASSQDGAGGFQETQYF. CDR3 sequence (DNA): TGTGCCAGCAGCCAAGATGGAGCGGGGGGCTTTCAAGAGACCCAGTACTTC.

In this sample, this clone turned up a few times. The chain recombines TRBV30 with TRBJ2-3, with 7 bases matching TRBD2. This CDR3 has 11 amino acids. The junction had 1 base not matched to a gene; V was cut back by 6 bases and J by 4 bases. Germline V gives CDR1 GTSNPN, CDR2 SVGIG (reference sequence). The CDR3: CACGLADTQYF. CDR3 coding DNA: TGTGCCTGTGGACTAGCAGATACGCAGTATTTT.

J is TRBJ2-1 and V is TRBV9; 13 nucleotides match TRBD2. This CDR3 is 15 amino acids long. V lost 3 bases and J lost 8; bases outside the gene matches: 5. Germline V gene sequence: CDR1 SGDLS, CDR2 YYNGEE. CDR3 residues: CASSEGLAGRDEQFF. In DNA form, the CDR3 reads TGTGCCAGCAGCGAGGGACTAGCGGGGCGCGATGAGCAGTTCTTC. The complete variable domain, with remaining parts taken from reference TRBV9 and TRBJ2-1, reads DSGVTQTPKHLITATGQRVTLRCSPRSGDLSVYWYQQSLDQGLQFLIQYYNGEERAKGNILERFSAQQFPDLHSELNLSSLELGDSALYFCASSEGLAGRDEQFFGPGTRLTVL.

The genes are TRBV14 and TRBJ2-1, with 7 positions matching TRBD2. CDR3 length: 16 amino acids. V was pared by 0 bases and J by 10 bases, with 12 bases of the junction left unmatched. Germline CDR1 and CDR2: SGHDN and FVKESK. CDR3 region: CASSQDIVGRPREQFF. CDR3 sequence (DNA): TGTGCCAGCAGCCAAGATATCGTCGGGAGGCCTAGGGAGCAGTTCTTC.

The chain combines TRBV2 with TRBJ2-7, with 14 nucleotides matching TRBD2. Germline-derived CDR1 and CDR2 are SNHLY and FYNNEI. V shed 2 bases, J shed 3 bases, and the junction held 24 bases outside the gene matches. The length of the CDR3 is 23 residues. CDR3 nucleotides: TGTGCCAGCAGTGAATGGGGGACAGGGGGACGACTAGCGGGGGGGCCTGCTCTCTACGAGCAGTACTTC. It encodes CASSEWGTGGRLAGGPALYEQYF.

The chain carries TRBV19 and TRBJ2-1; 9 bases are shared with TRBD2. V lost 3 bases to trimming and J lost 7 bases; unmatched junction nucleotides: 4. CDR3 length equals 14 residues. Germline V lookup: CDR1 LNHDA, CDR2 SQIVND (reference sequence). In DNA form, the CDR3 reads TGTGCCAGTAGTATTATTAGCGGGAGAAATGAGCAGTTCTTC. Its translation is CASSIISGRNEQFF.

The V call is TRBV27, the J call TRBJ1-5; weak D call: TRBD1 (6 bases). V shed 5 bases and J shed 4 bases, with 24 bases lying between them. Looked up from germline, CDR1 is MNHEY and CDR2 is SMNVEV (reference sequence). The CDR3 has 18 residues. As DNA, the CDR3 is TGTGCCAGCAGTCTATTCCCCCCTTTGCGGACAGTTAATCAGCCCCAGCATTTT. Translating gives CASSLFPPLRTVNQPQHF.

This clone was observed a handful of times. This rearrangement joins TRBV28 to TRBJ2-7; 7 bases map to TRBD1. Germline V CDR1 and CDR2: MDHEN, SYDVKM. Germline trimming cut 2 bases from V and 7 bases from J; bases unmatched to any gene: 11. This CDR3 is built from 15 residues. DNA for the CDR3: TGTGCCAGCAGTTTACTGGTAGGGGGCGGTTATGAGCAGTACTTC. As protein: CASSLLVGGGYEQYF.

CDR3 bases: TGTGCAAGTCGCTCAGGGACTTCTTGCGCAGATACGCAGTATTTT. Protein product: CASRSGTSCADTQYF. The chain employs TRBV12-2 and TRBJ2-3; the table calls TRBD2, which could not be checked here. TRBV12-2 is deemed a pseudogene. The CDR3 has 15 residues.

The genes are TRBV19 and TRBJ1-3; 10 bases align to TRBD1. The germline gives CDR1 LNHDA, CDR2 SQIVND (reference sequence). CDR3 size: 13 residues. The junction had 3 bases not matched to a gene; V was cut back by 5 bases and J by 8 bases. The CDR3 protein is CASSVTGGDTIYF. In DNA form, the CDR3 reads TGTGCCAGTAGTGTGACAGGGGGCGACACCATATATTTT.

The chain has TRBV6-5 and TRBJ1-3, with TRBD1 identical over 11 bases. CDR1 and CDR2 (germline): MNHEY, SVGAGI. Trimming removed 2 bases from V and 4 bases from J; junction bases left unmatched: 4. The CDR3 loop spans 16 amino acids. CDR3 amino acids: CASSYGQGARGNTIYF. The CDR3 DNA is TGTGCCAGCAGTTACGGACAGGGGGCTCGGGGAAACACCATATATTTT.

This chain uses TRBV6-4 with TRBJ1-2, with 12 nucleotides matching TRBD1. Losses at the gene ends were 4 bases for V and 11 bases for J; bases not matched to a gene: 5. Germline-derived CDR1 and CDR2 are MRHNA and SNTAGT. CDR3 size: 13 residues. CDR3 amino acids: CASSGGQGAAYTF. The CDR3 DNA is TGTGCCAGCAGTGGGGGACAGGGGGCTGCGTACACCTTC.

This clone was seen once. The V and J genes are TRBV19 and TRBJ2-2, with 12 bases fitting TRBD2. The trim removed 1 base at V and 3 bases at J, leaving 3 bases unmatched. Per the germline V gene, CDR1 is LNHDA and CDR2 is SQIVND (reference sequence). The length of the CDR3 is 17 residues. CDR3 residues: CASSIVRLAGDTGELFF. In DNA form, the CDR3 reads TGTGCCAGTAGTATAGTAAGACTAGCGGGAGACACCGGGGAGCTGTTTTTT.

This chain uses TRBV29-1 with TRBJ1-4; D gene uncertain. The CDR3 covers 12 residues. Germline assignment: CDR1 SQVTM and CDR2 ANQGSEA. Trimming stripped 7 bases from V and 13 bases from J, with 19 bases between. The CDR3 protein is CSAEGIGEGLFF. Here the CDR3 DNA reads TGCAGCGCAGAAGGGATCGGGGAGGGACTGTTTTTT. Based on the CDR3 plus reference TRBV29-1 and TRBJ1-4, the full variable domain is SAVISQKPSRDICQRGTSLTIQCQVDSQVTMMFWYRQQPGQSLTLIATANQGSEATYESGFVIDKFPISRPNLTFSTLTVSNMSPEDSSIYLCSAEGIGEGLFFGSGTQLSVL.

The CDR3 sequence: CASSLASEGYGYTF. CDR3 DNA sequence: TGTGCCAGCAGCTTAGCCTCGGAGGGGTATGGCTACACCTTC. This chain links TRBV7-2 with TRBJ1-2; weak D call: TRBD1 (5 bases). The V end lost 0 bases, the J end lost 5 bases, and 10 bases lay between the germline ends. This CDR3 region has 14 residues. Germline V gives CDR1 SGHTA, CDR2 FQGNSA.

V is TRBV2 and J is TRBJ2-1, with 10 positions matching TRBD2. Trimming removed 5 bases from V and 9 bases from J; junction bases left unmatched: 10. The germline V gene has CDR1 SNHLY and CDR2 FYNNEI. CDR3 length equals 15 residues. In DNA, the CDR3 is TGTGCCAGCAGTTCCCGGACTAGCGGTATGGGTGAGCAGTTCTTC. It yields the protein CASSSRTSGMGEQFF.

This clone was picked up one time. The CDR3 DNA is TGTGCCAGCAGCTTTACCGATCGTTGGGCAGCAAACACCGGGGAGCTGTTTTTT. Translation: CASSFTDRWAANTGELFF. The chain combines TRBV11-3 with TRBJ2-2, with no clear D. The V and J ends lost 3 bases and 2 bases respectively, with 19 bases between them. The CDR3 has 18 residues. The germline CDR1 and CDR2 sequences are SGHNT and YENEEA.

The chain uses TRBV9 and TRBJ1-3; no clear D. The CDR3 spans 15 residues. CDR1 and CDR2 (germline): SGDLS, YYNGEE. The V end lost 1 base, the J end lost 0 bases, and 8 bases lay between the germline ends. In DNA form, the CDR3 reads TGTGCCAGCAGCGTACTGGCCTCCTCTGGAAACACCATATATTTT. It yields the protein CASSVLASSGNTIYF.